The rows below give T cell receptor beta chains drawn from one sample of a study of T cell responses to AZD1222 COVID-19 vaccine. The assay was immunoSEQ multiplex PCR, and TCRdb's table has in-frame clones only and misses some. The sample holds about 63,000 clones; approximately 83% are singletons and the top ten take roughly 18%. The starting material was peripheral blood, obtained on day 0 of AZD1222 vaccination. The source of these receptors is an adult in good health. CDR3s include the opening cysteine and the closing phenylalanine or tryptophan. The D gene is left open where the match is weak. Not all rows give a size; the values are once, few, many and, for expanded clones, a class.

clone size: -; D gene: TRBD1; V gene: TRBV5-4; J gene: TRBJ2-5; CDR3 protein: CASSYPRDRGETQYF; CDR3 DNA: TGTGCCAGCAGCTACCCTCGGGACAGGGGAGAGACCCAGTACTTC
clone size: -; D gene: TRBD1; V gene: TRBV6-1; J gene: TRBJ1-1; CDR3 protein: CASSGGTGGIDTEAFF; CDR3 DNA: TGTGCCAGCAGTGGAGGGACAGGGGGCATTGACACTGAAGCTTTCTTT
clone size: -; D gene: TRBD1; V gene: TRBV5-1; J gene: TRBJ1-2; CDR3 protein: CASRGDPGQGFYGYTF; CDR3 DNA: TGCGCCAGCAGAGGGGACCCGGGACAGGGATTCTATGGCTACACCTTC
clone size: -; D gene: -; V gene: TRBV29-1; J gene: TRBJ1-1; CDR3 protein: CSVRKNTEAFF; CDR3 DNA: TGCAGCGTTCGGAAGAACACTGAAGCTTTCTTT
clone size: -; D gene: TRBD1; V gene: TRBV30; J gene: TRBJ1-6; CDR3 protein: CASTGVSYNSPLHF; CDR3 DNA: TGTGCCTCGACAGGGGTCTCCTATAATTCACCCCTCCACTTT
clone size: -; D gene: TRBD1; V gene: TRBV11-2; J gene: TRBJ1-2; CDR3 protein: CASSSGTVKNYGYTF; CDR3 DNA: TGTGCCAGCAGCTCCGGGACAGTTAAAAACTATGGCTACACCTTC
clone size: -; D gene: -; V gene: TRBV24-1; J gene: TRBJ2-5; CDR3 protein: CATSDLTQGGRETQYF; CDR3 DNA: TGTGCCACCAGTGATTTGACGCAGGGGGGTCGGGAGACCCAGTACTTC
clone size: -; D gene: TRBD1; V gene: TRBV19; J gene: TRBJ1-1; CDR3 protein: CASSLSPGQGRTEAFF; CDR3 DNA: TGTGCCAGTAGTCTTTCGCCGGGACAGGGGAGGACTGAAGCTTTCTTT
clone size: -; D gene: TRBD1; V gene: TRBV10-1; J gene: TRBJ2-7; CDR3 protein: CASRGQGPIDEQYF; CDR3 DNA: TGCGCCAGCAGGGGACAGGGGCCAATCGACGAGCAGTACTTC
clone size: -; D gene: TRBD2; V gene: TRBV5-1; J gene: TRBJ2-7; CDR3 protein: CASSEGTSGGNHLYEQYF; CDR3 DNA: TGCGCCAGCAGCGAAGGGACTAGCGGGGGGAACCACCTCTACGAGCAGTACTTC
clone size: -; D gene: -; V gene: TRBV9; J gene: TRBJ1-5; CDR3 protein: CASSPSPGISNQPQHF; CDR3 DNA: TGTGCCAGCAGCCCTAGTCCGGGGATCAGCAATCAGCCCCAGCATTTT
clone size: -; D gene: TRBD2; V gene: TRBV11-2; J gene: TRBJ2-7; CDR3 protein: CASSARTSGAYEQYF; CDR3 DNA: TGTGCCAGCAGCGCTAGGACTAGCGGCGCCTACGAGCAGTACTTC
clone size: -; D gene: TRBD2; V gene: TRBV27; J gene: TRBJ2-1; CDR3 protein: CASGWGAGNEQFF; CDR3 DNA: TGTGCCAGCGGTTGGGGAGCGGGAAATGAGCAGTTCTTC
clone size: -; D gene: -; V gene: TRBV5-6; J gene: TRBJ1-1; CDR3 protein: CASSLVGQGAFF; CDR3 DNA: TGTGCCAGCAGCTTGGTAGGCCAGGGGGCTTTCTTT
clone size: -; D gene: -; V gene: TRBV5-6; J gene: TRBJ1-5; CDR3 protein: CASSLRGPLLNQPQHF; CDR3 DNA: TGTGCCAGCAGCCTGAGGGGACCCTTACTGAATCAGCCCCAGCATTTT
clone size: -; D gene: -; V gene: TRBV19; J gene: TRBJ1-2; CDR3 protein: CASRSGLDYGYTF; CDR3 DNA: TGTGCCAGTAGGTCGGGGTTGGACTATGGCTACACCTTC
clone size: -; D gene: TRBD2; V gene: TRBV24-1; J gene: TRBJ2-1; CDR3 protein: CATSDLLAGGDEQFF; CDR3 DNA: TGTGCCACCAGTGATTTGCTAGCGGGGGGGGATGAGCAGTTCTTC
clone size: -; D gene: -; V gene: TRBV11-2; J gene: TRBJ1-3; CDR3 protein: CASSLEGDSGNTIYF; CDR3 DNA: TGTGCCAGCAGCTTAGAAGGGGATTCTGGAAACACCATATATTTT
clone size: -; D gene: -; V gene: TRBV4-1; J gene: TRBJ1-1; CDR3 protein: CASSHQRGTTEAFF; CDR3 DNA: TGCGCCAGCAGCCACCAAAGGGGAACCACTGAAGCTTTCTTT
clone size: -; D gene: TRBD1; V gene: TRBV10-3; J gene: TRBJ2-5; CDR3 protein: CAIRKTGGEETQYF; CDR3 DNA: TGTGCCATCAGGAAAACAGGGGGCGAAGAGACCCAGTACTTC
clone size: -; D gene: TRBD2; V gene: TRBV5-1; J gene: TRBJ2-7; CDR3 protein: CASSLEAGVLYEQYF; CDR3 DNA: TGCGCCAGCAGCTTGGAAGCGGGGGTTCTCTACGAGCAGTACTTC
clone size: -; D gene: -; V gene: TRBV7-9; J gene: TRBJ2-2; CDR3 protein: CASSAPIDTGELFF; CDR3 DNA: TGTGCCAGCAGCGCCCCGATTGACACCGGGGAGCTGTTTTTT
clone size: -; D gene: -; V gene: TRBV9; J gene: TRBJ1-1; CDR3 protein: CASSVSGTNTEAFF; CDR3 DNA: TGTGCCAGCAGCGTATCCGGGACCAACACTGAAGCTTTCTTT
clone size: -; D gene: -; V gene: TRBV27; J gene: TRBJ1-1; CDR3 protein: CASSLPGKNTEAFF; CDR3 DNA: TGTGCCAGCAGTTTACCCGGGAAGAACACTGAAGCTTTCTTT
clone size: -; D gene: TRBD2; V gene: TRBV19; J gene: TRBJ2-2; CDR3 protein: CASGTSGGSKTGELFF; CDR3 DNA: TGTGCCAGTGGGACTAGCGGGGGCTCAAAAACCGGGGAGCTGTTTTTT
clone size: -; D gene: -; V gene: TRBV7-6; J gene: TRBJ2-3; CDR3 protein: CASSSPGSDTQYF; CDR3 DNA: TGTGCCAGCAGCTCCCCAGGGTCAGATACGCAGTATTTT
clone size: -; D gene: -; V gene: TRBV9; J gene: TRBJ1-2; CDR3 protein: CASSPPGGGSGDYGYTF; CDR3 DNA: TGTGCCAGCAGCCCCCCGGGAGGGGGGAGCGGTGACTATGGCTACACCTTC
clone size: -; D gene: -; V gene: TRBV10-3; J gene: TRBJ2-1; CDR3 protein: CAISGTAVGYNEQFF; CDR3 DNA: TGTGCCATCAGTGGAACGGCGGTGGGGTACAATGAGCAGTTCTTC
clone size: -; D gene: -; V gene: TRBV7-3; J gene: TRBJ1-1; CDR3 protein: CASSLGGPNTEAFF; CDR3 DNA: TGTGCCAGCAGCTTAGGGGGACCGAACACTGAAGCTTTCTTT
clone size: few; D gene: -; V gene: TRBV5-1; J gene: TRBJ2-2; CDR3 protein: CASSWTENTGELFF; CDR3 DNA: TGCGCCAGCAGCTGGACGGAGAACACCGGGGAGCTGTTTTTT
clone size: -; D gene: -; V gene: TRBV7-9; J gene: TRBJ2-2; CDR3 protein: CASTSRRQNTGELFF; CDR3 DNA: TGTGCCAGCACCTCTCGTCGTCAGAACACCGGGGAGCTGTTTTTT
clone size: -; D gene: TRBD2; V gene: TRBV5-1; J gene: TRBJ2-1; CDR3 protein: CASSLASSGSYNEQFF; CDR3 DNA: TGCGCCAGCAGCTTGGCCTCTAGCGGCTCCTACAATGAGCAGTTCTTC
clone size: -; D gene: -; V gene: TRBV6-5; J gene: TRBJ1-5; CDR3 protein: CASQQGNQPQHF; CDR3 DNA: TGTGCCAGCCAACAGGGCAATCAGCCCCAGCATTTT
clone size: -; D gene: -; V gene: TRBV10-1; J gene: TRBJ1-5; CDR3 protein: CASSESRKPSNQPQHF; CDR3 DNA: TGCGCCAGCAGTGAGTCTCGAAAGCCTAGCAATCAGCCCCAGCATTTT
clone size: few; D gene: TRBD2; V gene: TRBV7-6; J gene: TRBJ2-1; CDR3 protein: CASSPPGGVEQFF; CDR3 DNA: TGTGCCAGCAGCCCTCCGGGGGGGGTGGAGCAGTTCTTC
clone size: -; D gene: -; V gene: TRBV19; J gene: TRBJ1-2; CDR3 protein: CASSSGRTNYGYTF; CDR3 DNA: TGTGCCAGTAGTTCCGGGAGAACTAACTATGGCTACACCTTC
clone size: -; D gene: -; V gene: TRBV6-5; J gene: TRBJ1-2; CDR3 protein: CASRVSPNYGYTF; CDR3 DNA: TGTGCCAGCAGGGTTTCACCTAACTATGGCTACACCTTC
clone size: few; D gene: -; V gene: TRBV13; J gene: TRBJ1-2; CDR3 protein: CASSLGRDSPSNYGYTF; CDR3 DNA: TGTGCCAGCAGCTTAGGCCGAGACAGCCCGTCGAACTATGGCTACACCTTC
clone size: few; D gene: -; V gene: TRBV2; J gene: TRBJ1-5; CDR3 protein: CASSRTMMGNQPQHF; CDR3 DNA: TGTGCCAGCAGCCGAACAATGATGGGCAATCAGCCCCAGCATTTT
clone size: once; D gene: TRBD1; V gene: TRBV24-1; J gene: TRBJ1-5; CDR3 protein: CATSDGQGQGQPQHF; CDR3 DNA: TGTGCCACCAGTGACGGACAGGGCCAGGGACAGCCCCAGCATTTT
clone size: -; D gene: -; V gene: TRBV7-8; J gene: TRBJ1-5; CDR3 protein: CASSLDRDQPQHF; CDR3 DNA: TGTGCCAGCAGCTTAGACCGGGATCAGCCCCAGCATTTT
clone size: few; D gene: -; V gene: TRBV6-1; J gene: TRBJ1-1; CDR3 protein: CASSEYREAFF; CDR3 DNA: TGTGCCAGCAGTGAATACCGAGAAGCTTTCTTT
clone size: -; D gene: -; V gene: TRBV7-2; J gene: TRBJ1-3; CDR3 protein: CASTQTGYSGNTIYF; CDR3 DNA: TGTGCCAGCACCCAAACCGGCTACTCTGGAAACACCATATATTTT
clone size: -; D gene: -; V gene: TRBV9; J gene: TRBJ1-1; CDR3 protein: CASSVSPQRDTEAFF; CDR3 DNA: TGTGCCAGCAGCGTATCCCCCCAAAGGGACACTGAAGCTTTCTTT
clone size: -; D gene: -; V gene: TRBV14; J gene: TRBJ2-2; CDR3 protein: CASSQNRGPGELFF; CDR3 DNA: TGTGCCAGCAGTCAAAACCGGGGGCCCGGGGAGCTGTTTTTT
clone size: -; D gene: -; V gene: TRBV18; J gene: TRBJ1-1; CDR3 protein: CASSPPRGSNTEAFF; CDR3 DNA: TGTGCCAGCTCACCACCGCGGGGCTCGAACACTGAAGCTTTCTTT
clone size: -; D gene: TRBD2; V gene: TRBV7-2; J gene: TRBJ2-5; CDR3 protein: CASSLLAGETQYF; CDR3 DNA: TGTGCCAGCAGCTTACTAGCGGGAGAGACCCAGTACTTC
clone size: -; D gene: -; V gene: TRBV11-2; J gene: TRBJ1-2; CDR3 protein: CASSQGGPVGGYTF; CDR3 DNA: TGTGCCAGCAGCCAGGGCGGGCCGGTTGGTGGCTACACCTTC
clone size: -; D gene: -; V gene: TRBV21-1; J gene: TRBJ1-1; CDR3 protein: CASQRADIQNTEAFF; CDR3 DNA: TGTGCCAGCCAGAGGGCGGATATTCAGAACACTGAAGCTTTCTTT
clone size: -; D gene: TRBD1; V gene: TRBV10-2; J gene: TRBJ2-2; CDR3 protein: CASSETQGARYTGELFF; CDR3 DNA: TGCGCCAGCAGTGAGACCCAGGGGGCGCGGTACACCGGGGAGCTGTTTTTT
clone size: -; D gene: -; V gene: TRBV20-1; J gene: TRBJ1-1; CDR3 protein: CSASQGGLNTEAFF; CDR3 DNA: TGCAGTGCTAGTCAGGGAGGTTTGAACACTGAAGCTTTCTTT
clone size: -; D gene: -; V gene: TRBV19; J gene: TRBJ1-2; CDR3 protein: CASSLRTDSGYTF; CDR3 DNA: TGTGCCAGTAGTCTAAGGACGGATAGTGGCTACACCTTC
clone size: -; D gene: TRBD2; V gene: TRBV3-1/TRBV3-2; J gene: TRBJ2-1; CDR3 protein: CASSQRTSGAGEQFF; CDR3 DNA: TGTGCCAGCAGCCAACGCACTAGCGGCGCGGGTGAGCAGTTCTTC
clone size: -; D gene: -; V gene: TRBV30; J gene: TRBJ1-3; CDR3 protein: CAWSVNSGNTIYF; CDR3 DNA: TGTGCCTGGAGCGTGAACTCTGGAAACACCATATATTTT
clone size: -; D gene: -; V gene: TRBV23-1; J gene: TRBJ1-6; CDR3 protein: CASSQSAGRLPNPPLHF; CDR3 DNA: TGCGCCAGCAGTCAATCAGCCGGCCGCCTTCCCAATCCACCCCTCCACTTT
clone size: -; D gene: TRBD2; V gene: TRBV5-1; J gene: TRBJ2-2; CDR3 protein: CATTHAQRGPQGGELFF; CDR3 DNA: TGCGCCACCACCCACGCCCAGCGGGGGCCTCAAGGCGGGGAGCTGTTTTTT
clone size: -; D gene: TRBD1; V gene: TRBV4-1; J gene: TRBJ1-2; CDR3 protein: CASSSPRDRVGYGYTF; CDR3 DNA: TGCGCCAGCAGCTCACCCCGGGACAGGGTAGGCTATGGCTACACCTTC
clone size: -; D gene: -; V gene: TRBV14; J gene: TRBJ2-7; CDR3 protein: CASSHSTGITYEQYF; CDR3 DNA: TGTGCCAGCAGCCATTCTACAGGAATAACCTACGAGCAGTACTTC
clone size: -; D gene: -; V gene: TRBV9; J gene: TRBJ2-2; CDR3 protein: CASSGKPTGELFF; CDR3 DNA: TGTGCCAGCAGCGGTAAACCGACCGGGGAGCTGTTTTTT
clone size: few; D gene: -; V gene: TRBV5-4; J gene: TRBJ1-1; CDR3 protein: CASSLGQRSEAFF; CDR3 DNA: TGTGCCAGCAGCTTAGGACAGAGGTCTGAAGCTTTCTTT